The 23 T cell receptor beta chains presented below share a single source sample, sequenced in a study of yellow fever vaccine responses in identical twins (dated by TCRdb to the late 2010s). Receptors were amplified or captured by RT-PCR. Sequencing used an Illumina HiSeq 2500. The public reads were quality trimmed at Q25 with fastp and then assembled into clones with MiXCR by TCRdb, keeping productive beta chains. CDR3 protein sequences are deduplicated, and each keeps its most common genes and DNA. Recorded for this sample are tens of thousands of distinct CDR3 sequences; over 70% of them occurred a single time. The ten largest account for about 5% of the sample. Sequencing used T cells from blood (PBMCs), unsorted or a sorted subset (not recorded which), obtained before or after yellow fever vaccination (not recorded which). Source of these receptors: a woman between 18 and 29 years old who received the yellow fever vaccine. Donor details come from another sample of the same person, matched by shared clones.

The chain combines TRBV12-3 or TRBV12-4 with TRBJ1-3; D remains unclear. Trimming took off 3 bases at V and 0 bases at J, with 6 bases between the two ends. This CDR3 spans 14 amino acids. The CDR3 is CASSFRSSGNTIYF. CDR3 in DNA: TGTGCCAGCAGTTTTAGGAGCTCTGGAAACACCATATATTTT.

This clonotype was seen a few times. The chain combines TRBV6-2 or TRBV6-3 with TRBJ2-7; D gene ambiguous. The germline gives CDR1 MNHEY, CDR2 SVGEGT. The CDR3 loop spans 14 amino acids. The V end was cut by 2 bases, the J end by 1 base, with 9 bases between. The CDR3 here is CASSYGQASYEQYF. The CDR3 DNA sequence: TGTGCCAGCAGTTACGGCCAGGCATCCTACGAGCAGTACTTC.

The rearrangement links TRBV29-1 to TRBJ2-7, with TRBD1 as a possible D gene (6 bases). The CDR3 runs 11 residues. Germline-derived CDR1 and CDR2 are SQVTM and ANQGSEA. The V and J ends lost 6 bases and 3 bases respectively, with 9 bases between them. The CDR3 nucleotides are TGCAGCGTAGAACAGGGCTACGAGCAGTACTTC. Encoded protein: CSVEQGYEQYF.

The J gene is TRBJ2-7, the V gene TRBV28, with D unresolved. V was pared by 3 bases and J by 1 base, with 7 bases between. The V gene's germline CDR1 is MDHEN and CDR2 SYDVKM. The CDR3 loop spans 13 amino acids. For the CDR3, the DNA is TGTGCCAGCAGTTTGATAGGGTCCTACGAGCAGTACTTC. Translating gives CASSLIGSYEQYF.

The V gene is TRBV27, the J gene TRBJ2-3; D ambiguous. V was cut by 2 bases and J by 0 bases, with 12 bases left in between. The V gene's germline CDR1 is MNHEY and CDR2 SMNVEV (reference sequence). The CDR3 extends over 16 amino acids. CDR3 region: CASSLTPLASTDTQYF. The CDR3 bases are TGTGCCAGCAGTTTAACCCCGTTGGCTAGCACAGATACGCAGTATTTT.

The CDR3, as DNA: TGCAGTGTGAGGGATATCTTAGCCGGGGCCAACGTCCTGACTTTC. This codes for CSVRDILAGANVLTF. The rearrangement links TRBV20-1 to TRBJ2-6; D is perhaps TRBD2 (5 bases). V was clipped by 7 bases and J by 4 bases, with 17 bases between them. CDR3 size: 15 residues. From germline, CDR1 is DFQATT and CDR2 SNEGSKA (reference sequence).

This chain uses TRBV2 with TRBJ2-7, with TRBD2 as a possible D gene (6 bases). The CDR3 sequence is 14 residues long. The germline V and J ends were trimmed by 1 base and 1 base, with 8 bases remaining between them. The germline V gene encodes CDR1 SNHLY and CDR2 FYNNEI. This chain's CDR3 is CASSEVGGSYEQYF. CDR3 DNA sequence: TGTGCCAGCAGTGAAGTCGGGGGATCCTACGAGCAGTACTTC.

This clonotype came up once. V is TRBV6-2 or TRBV6-3 and J is TRBJ1-1; D is possibly TRBD1 (6 bases). There are 16 residues in the CDR3. V lost 2 bases to trimming and J lost 0 bases, with 13 bases between them. Germline-derived CDR1 and CDR2 are MNHEY and SVGEGT. DNA for the CDR3: TGTGCCAGCAGTTACGAGGGGGACACACTGAACACTGAAGCTTTCTTT. Amino acids: CASSYEGDTLNTEAFF.

As regards this clonotype: At one boundary the junction diverges from the germline segment, which might be a read error. The J gene is TRBJ2-7, the V gene TRBV28; 7 nucleotides align to TRBD1. CDR1 MDHEN and CDR2 SYDVKM come from the germline V gene. There are 12 residues in the CDR3. CDR3 DNA sequence: TGTGCCAGCATTCCTTCGTCAGGACAGGCCCACTTC. The encoded protein is CASIPSSGQAHF.

The chain carries TRBV18 and TRBJ1-1; maybe TRBD1 (5 bases). CDR1 KGHSH and CDR2 LQKENI come from the germline V gene. The CDR3 is 15 amino acids. The V and J ends lost 2 bases and 0 bases respectively, with 10 bases between them. The CDR3 DNA reads TGTGCCAGCTCACCAGAGGCGACAGTGAACACTGAAGCTTTCTTT. Its protein product is CASSPEATVNTEAFF. The full variable domain, rest sourced from reference TRBV18 and TRBJ1-1, is NAGVMQNPRHLVRRRGQEARLRCSPMKGHSHVYWYRQLPEEGLKFMVYLQKENIIDESGMPKERFSAEFPKEGPSILRIQQVVRGDSAAYFCASSPEATVNTEAFFGQGTRLTVV.

The V and J genes are TRBV27 and TRBJ2-7; either TRBD1 or TRBD2 may fit D (5 bases each). CDR3 length: 14 amino acids. CDR1 is MNHEY and CDR2 is SMNVEV in the germline V gene (reference sequence). V gave up 8 bases and J gave up 7 bases, with 21 bases separating them. CDR3 amino acids: CASSPARGTGEQYV. DNA for the CDR3: TGTGCCAGCTCCCCGGCGAGGGGTACTGGTGAGCAGTACGTC.

This clonotype was counted a few times. This CDR3 is CASRQGSYYGYTF. The CDR3 nucleotides are TGTGCCAGCAGGCAAGGGAGCTACTATGGCTACACCTTC. V usage is TRBV11-3 and J usage is TRBJ1-2; no clear D. Deletions cut 6 bases from V and 3 bases from J, with 11 bases between. CDR1 and CDR2 (germline): SGHNT, YENEEA. CDR3 length equals 13 residues.

In its sample, this clonotype was seen once. The chain has TRBV11-2 and TRBJ2-3, with 9 bases aligning to TRBD1. V gave up 1 base and J gave up 3 bases; unmatched junction bases: 8. This CDR3 comprises 17 residues. Per germline, CDR1 SGHAT and CDR2 FQNNGV. In DNA form, the CDR3 reads TGTGCCAGCAGCTTAGGGGTTGCAGGACAGGGGACAGATACGCAGTATTTT. This sequence encodes CASSLGVAGQGTDTQYF.

Only a few counts were recorded for this clonotype. In DNA form, the CDR3 reads TGCAGTGCTAGACCTGGGACAGTTGAGCAGTACTTC. Translation: CSARPGTVEQYF. The rearrangement links TRBV20-1 to TRBJ2-7, with TRBD1 matching 7 bases. The V gene end was trimmed by 2 bases and the J gene end by 7 bases; junction bases not matched to a gene: 5. The V gene's germline CDR1 is DFQATT and CDR2 SNEGSKA (reference sequence). The CDR3 is made up of 12 amino acids.

This chain joins TRBV29-1 and TRBJ2-1; 7 bases map to TRBD2. CDR1 and CDR2 (germline): SQVTM, ANQGSEA. The CDR3 spans 12 residues. DNA of the CDR3: TGCAGTGGTGGGAGGGACTACAATGAGCAGTTCTTC. It is translated as CSGGRDYNEQFF.

The genes are TRBV5-6 and TRBJ2-7, with unresolved D. The CDR3 extends over 14 amino acids. In germline, CDR1 is SGHDT, CDR2 YYEEEE. The V end was cut by 2 bases, the J end by 0 bases, with 9 bases between. CDR3: CASSFSATSYEQYV. The CDR3 coding sequence is TGTGCCAGCAGCTTTTCCGCTACCTCCTACGAGCAGTACGTC.

This sequence joins TRBV16 and TRBJ2-7; D unresolved. V lost 6 bases, J lost 2 bases, and 11 bases lay in between. Per the germline V gene, CDR1 is KGHSY and CDR2 is FQNENV. This CDR3 spans 13 amino acids. The CDR3 protein is CASSRTVPYEQYV. The DNA for the CDR3 is TGTGCCAGCAGTCGCACAGTACCCTACGAGCAGTACGTC.

The gene calls are TRBV3-1 and TRBJ1-5, with a weak D call TRBD1 (6 bases). Per germline, CDR1 LGHDT and CDR2 YNNKEL (reference sequence). V was cut by 1 base and J by 1 base, with 14 bases left in between. The CDR3 consists of 17 residues. This CDR3 reads CASSQGPGGLSNQPQHF. The CDR3 DNA reads as TGTGCCAGCAGCCAAGGTCCCGGGGGGCTGAGCAATCAGCCCCAGCATTTT.

The chain has TRBV12-3 or TRBV12-4 and TRBJ1-1, with a tentative D call TRBD1 (5 bases). CDR3 length: 13 residues. V shed 4 bases and J shed 5 bases, with 11 bases lying between them. The CDR3, as DNA: TGTGCCAGCAGTTCCAGGGCCGTGACTGAAGCTTTCTTT. It codes for CASSSRAVTEAFF.

This clonotype was seen a handful of times. The rearrangement links TRBV13 to TRBJ1-4, with 9 bases lining up with TRBD1. Germline V lookup: CDR1 PRHDT, CDR2 FYEKMQ (reference sequence). After removal of 5 bases from V and 7 bases from J, the junction contained 8 bases not matched to a gene. This CDR3 contains 15 residues. The DNA of the CDR3 is TGTGCCAGCAGCGCAGCCGGGACAGGGACTGAAAAACTGTTTTTT. The encoded protein is CASSAAGTGTEKLFF.

J is TRBJ2-7 and V is TRBV10-3; 7 positions agree with TRBD1. CDR3 length equals 12 residues. In germline, CDR1 is ENHRY, CDR2 SYGVKD. The V gene end was trimmed by 5 bases and the J gene end by 8 bases; junction bases not matched to a gene: 6. For the CDR3, the DNA is TGTGCCATCAGTACCGACAGGGTACAGCAGTACTTC. Its translation is CAISTDRVQQYF.

Written as DNA, the CDR3 is TGCAGCGTTGAACAGGGCGTCAATCAGCCCCAGCATTTT. It encodes CSVEQGVNQPQHF. The chain links TRBV29-1 to TRBJ1-5; perhaps TRBD1 as D (5 bases). The V end was cut by 2 bases, the J end by 3 bases, with 8 bases between. The CDR3 is 13 residues long. The germline gives CDR1 SQVTM, CDR2 ANQGSEA.

The chain carries TRBV6-1 and TRBJ2-4; TRBD2 matches at 8 bases. Per germline, CDR1 MNHNS and CDR2 SASEGT. The V segment lost 7 bases and the J segment 9 bases; nucleotides outside the gene matches: 11. The CDR3 extends over 14 amino acids. CDR3 sequence (DNA): TGTGCCAGCATGGCGGGAGGCCCCAGAGGCATTCAGTACTTC. This codes for CASMAGGPRGIQYF.